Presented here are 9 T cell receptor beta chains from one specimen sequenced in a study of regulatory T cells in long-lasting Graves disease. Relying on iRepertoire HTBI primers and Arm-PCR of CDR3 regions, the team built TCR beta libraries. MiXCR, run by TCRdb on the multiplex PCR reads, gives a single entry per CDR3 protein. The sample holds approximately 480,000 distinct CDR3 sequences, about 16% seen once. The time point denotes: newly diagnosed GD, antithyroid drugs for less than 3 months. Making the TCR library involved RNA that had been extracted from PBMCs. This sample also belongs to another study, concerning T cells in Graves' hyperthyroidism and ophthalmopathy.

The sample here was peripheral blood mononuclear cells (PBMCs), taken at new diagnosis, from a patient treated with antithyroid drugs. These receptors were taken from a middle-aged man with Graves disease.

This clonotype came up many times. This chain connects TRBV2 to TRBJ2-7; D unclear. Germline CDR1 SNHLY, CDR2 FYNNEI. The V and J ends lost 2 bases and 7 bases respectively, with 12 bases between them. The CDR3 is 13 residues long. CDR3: CASSESRPWEQYF. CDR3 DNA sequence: TGTGCCAGCAGTGAATCGCGACCCTGGGAGCAGTACTTC.

This CDR3 reads CSAQTTAIREKLFF. The DNA of the CDR3 is TGCAGTGCCCAGACAACGGCGATCAGAGAAAAACTGTTTTTT. The V gene is TRBV20-1, the J gene TRBJ1-4; D uncertain. The CDR3 length is 14 residues. Trimming removed 6 bases from V and 8 bases from J, with 19 bases in between. Germline V gene sequence: CDR1 DFQATT, CDR2 SNEGSKA (reference sequence).

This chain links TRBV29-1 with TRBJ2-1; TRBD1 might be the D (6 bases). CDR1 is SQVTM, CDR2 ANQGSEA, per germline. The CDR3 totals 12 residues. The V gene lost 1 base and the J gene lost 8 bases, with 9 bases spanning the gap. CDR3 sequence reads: CSVEAAGDEQFF. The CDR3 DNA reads TGCAGCGTTGAAGCAGCAGGGGATGAGCAGTTCTTC.

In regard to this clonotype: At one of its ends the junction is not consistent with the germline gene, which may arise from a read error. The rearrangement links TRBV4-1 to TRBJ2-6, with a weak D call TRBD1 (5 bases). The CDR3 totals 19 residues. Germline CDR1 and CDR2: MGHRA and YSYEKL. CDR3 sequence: CASSQVWQGRSSGSNVLTF. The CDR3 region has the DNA TGCGCCAGCAGCCAAGTCTGGCAGGGTCGTTCCTCTGGGTCCAACGTCCTGACTTTC.

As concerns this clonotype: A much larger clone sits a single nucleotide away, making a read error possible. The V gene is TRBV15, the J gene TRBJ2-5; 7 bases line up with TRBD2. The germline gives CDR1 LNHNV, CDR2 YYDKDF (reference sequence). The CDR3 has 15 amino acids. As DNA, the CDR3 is TGTGCCACCAGCCATCGCGGGAGTCACGGGGAGACCCTGTACTTC. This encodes CATSHRGSHGETLYF.

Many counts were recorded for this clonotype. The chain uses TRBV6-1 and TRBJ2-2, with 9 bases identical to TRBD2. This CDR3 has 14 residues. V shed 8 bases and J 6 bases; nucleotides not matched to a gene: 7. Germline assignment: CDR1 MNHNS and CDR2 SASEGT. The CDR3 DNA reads TGTGCCAGCGGCGTAGCGGGAGCGGCCGGGGAGCTGTTTTTT. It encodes CASGVAGAAGELFF.

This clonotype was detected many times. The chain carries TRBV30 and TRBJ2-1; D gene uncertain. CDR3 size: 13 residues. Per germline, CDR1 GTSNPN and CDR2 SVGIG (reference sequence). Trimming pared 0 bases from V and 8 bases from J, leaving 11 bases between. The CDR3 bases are TGTGCCTGGAGTGTAGATGGATTCGATGAGCAGTTCTTC. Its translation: CAWSVDGFDEQFF.

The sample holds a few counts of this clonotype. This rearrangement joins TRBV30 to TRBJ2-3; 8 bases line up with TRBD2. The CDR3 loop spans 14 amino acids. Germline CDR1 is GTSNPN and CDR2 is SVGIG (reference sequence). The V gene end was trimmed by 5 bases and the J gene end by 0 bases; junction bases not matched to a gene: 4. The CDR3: CAWLGLVSTDTQYF. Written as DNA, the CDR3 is TGTGCCTGGCTGGGACTAGTCAGCACAGATACGCAGTATTTT.

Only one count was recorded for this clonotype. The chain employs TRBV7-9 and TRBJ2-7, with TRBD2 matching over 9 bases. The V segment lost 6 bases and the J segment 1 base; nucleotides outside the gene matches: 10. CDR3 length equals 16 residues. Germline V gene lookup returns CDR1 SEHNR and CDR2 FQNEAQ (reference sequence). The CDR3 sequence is CASSEEWTSVSYEQYF. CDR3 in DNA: TGTGCCAGCAGTGAAGAATGGACTAGCGTTTCCTACGAGCAGTACTTC.